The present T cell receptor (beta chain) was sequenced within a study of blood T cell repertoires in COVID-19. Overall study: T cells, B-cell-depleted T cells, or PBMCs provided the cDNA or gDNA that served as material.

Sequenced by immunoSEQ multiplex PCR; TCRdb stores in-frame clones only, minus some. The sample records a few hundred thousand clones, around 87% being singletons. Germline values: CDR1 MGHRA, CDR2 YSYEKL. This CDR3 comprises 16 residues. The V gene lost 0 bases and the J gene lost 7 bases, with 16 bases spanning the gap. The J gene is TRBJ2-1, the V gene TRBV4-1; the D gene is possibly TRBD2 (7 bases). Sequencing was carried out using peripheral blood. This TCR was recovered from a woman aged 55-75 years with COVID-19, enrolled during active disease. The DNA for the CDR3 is TGCGCCAGCAGCCAAGAAGAGGGGGGGGGCGAGAATGAGCAGTTCTTC. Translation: CASSQEEGGGENEQFF.